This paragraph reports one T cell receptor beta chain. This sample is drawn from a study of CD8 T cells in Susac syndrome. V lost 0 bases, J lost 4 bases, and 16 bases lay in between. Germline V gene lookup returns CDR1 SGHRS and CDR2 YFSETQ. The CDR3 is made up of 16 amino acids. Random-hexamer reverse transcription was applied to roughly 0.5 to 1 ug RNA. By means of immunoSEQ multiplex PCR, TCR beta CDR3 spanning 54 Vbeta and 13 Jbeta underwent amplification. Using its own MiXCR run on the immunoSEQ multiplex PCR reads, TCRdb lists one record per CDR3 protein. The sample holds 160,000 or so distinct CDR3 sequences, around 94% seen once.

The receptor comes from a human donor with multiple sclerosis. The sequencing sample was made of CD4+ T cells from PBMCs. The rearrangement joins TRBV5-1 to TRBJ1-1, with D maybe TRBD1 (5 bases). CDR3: CASSLGVGRAVTEAFF. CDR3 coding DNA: TGCGCCAGCAGCTTGGGGGTGGGCAGGGCGGTCACTGAAGCTTTCTTT.